This TCR beta chain derives from a study of T cell changes during pregnancy in multiple sclerosis. The germline V gene has CDR1 MDHEN and CDR2 SYDVKM. With V trimmed by 1 base and J by 4 bases, 2 bases remained unmatched. There are 15 residues in the CDR3. Data came from immunoSEQ multiplex PCR; TCRdb stores just in-frame clones and leaves some out. In the table there are about 93,000 clones, 91% of which are singletons. The sequencing here drew on peripheral blood, taken after pregnancy. This chain connects TRBV28 to TRBJ2-7, with TRBD2 matching 12 bases. This TCR derives from a female donor in good health, enrolled as a control in a pregnancy study. The CDR3 reads CASSLSTSGGYEQYF. CDR3 DNA sequence: TGTGCCAGCAGTTTATCGACTAGCGGGGGTTACGAGCAGTACTTC.